The 29 T cell receptor beta chains listed next were all sequenced from one sample in a study of cytomegalovirus exposure and HLA in healthy donors. A multiplex PCR was run with 60 Vbeta primers and 13 Jbeta primers. Using immunoSEQ multiplex PCR, the repertoire was profiled, and TCRdb retains in-frame clones only, with some absent. The table has about 120,000 clones, around 80% seen once; the top ten hold 8.5% to 10%. The sequenced material came from PBMCs. The source is a female donor in good health and CMV-seropositive.

This clone has just one count. The V and J genes are TRBV6-5 and TRBJ2-3; D is unclear. The ends were cut back, 3 bases at V and 6 bases at J, with 4 bases in the middle. Germline V CDR1 and CDR2: MNHEY, SVGAGI. This CDR3 region has 11 residues. CDR3 loop: CASSYRDTQYF. The CDR3 nucleotides are TGTGCCAGCAGTTATCGGGATACGCAGTATTTT.

The chain combines TRBV2 with TRBJ2-5, with D maybe TRBD1 (6 bases). The DNA matches TRBJ2-7 better at its end, which makes the J call doubtful. The CDR3 loop spans 11 amino acids. Germline CDR1 is SNHLY and CDR2 is FYNNEI. In nucleotides, the CDR3 is TGTGCCAGCACAGGGGCCTACGAGCAGTACTTC. Translation: CASTGAYEQYF.

The rearrangement joins TRBV27 to TRBJ2-3; TRBD2 aligns across 10 bases. The CDR3 is made up of 16 amino acids. The V and J ends lost 5 bases and 1 base, in that order; junction bases with no gene match: 6. In germline, CDR1 is MNHEY, CDR2 SMNVEV (reference sequence). In DNA form, the CDR3 reads TGTGCCAGCAGTCCCCTTGGACTAGCGGGCACAGATACGCAGTATTTT. Translation gives CASSPLGLAGTDTQYF.

The chain joins TRBV9 to TRBJ1-6, with a possible D match to TRBD1 (5 bases). V lost 0 bases and J lost 9, with 13 bases in between. Germline assignment: CDR1 SGDLS and CDR2 YYNGEE. CDR3 length equals 15 residues. CDR3 sequence: CASSVAGTQGSPLHF. CDR3 nucleotide sequence: TGTGCCAGCAGCGTAGCGGGTACGCAGGGTTCACCCCTCCACTTT.

V gene TRBV2 combines with J gene TRBJ1-1, with D perhaps TRBD1 (6 bases). In germline, CDR1 is SNHLY, CDR2 FYNNEI. This CDR3 region has 14 residues. Trimming removed 5 bases from V and 0 bases from J, with 10 bases in between. CDR3 region: CASSRGHVNTEAFF. The DNA for the CDR3 is TGTGCCAGCAGTCGGGGACATGTGAACACTGAAGCTTTCTTT.

This clone was found a few times. The chain employs TRBV7-8 and TRBJ2-6; possibly TRBD1 for D (6 bases). Germline V gene lookup returns CDR1 SGHVS and CDR2 FQNEAQ. This CDR3 contains 16 residues. The V gene lost 6 bases and the J gene lost 6 bases, with 18 bases spanning the gap. CDR3 sequence (DNA): TGTGCCAGCAGTCCCTGGGGGCGAGAGGAGGCCAACGTCCTGACTTTC. Protein: CASSPWGREEANVLTF. Filled out from reference TRBV7-8 and TRBJ2-6, the complete variable domain reads GAGVSQSPRYKVAKRGQDVALRCDPISGHVSLFWYQQALGQGPEFLTYFQNEAQLDKSGLPSDRFFAERPEGSVSTLKIQRTQQEDSAVYLCASSPWGREEANVLTFGAGSRLTVL.

The CDR3 spells CASSLEGSTGEAFF. The DNA of the CDR3 is TGTGCCAGCAGCTTAGAGGGGAGTACAGGGGAAGCTTTCTTT. The chain couples TRBV11-2 to TRBJ1-1; tentative D call: TRBD1 (6 bases). This CDR3 spans 14 amino acids. V shed 0 bases and J shed 8 bases, with 13 bases lying between them. From germline, CDR1 is SGHAT and CDR2 FQNNGV.

This chain links TRBV19 with TRBJ1-1, with D unresolved. CDR1 and CDR2 from the germline V gene are LNHDA and SQIVND (reference sequence). This CDR3 comprises 14 residues. Trimming pared 7 bases from V and 5 bases from J, leaving 17 bases between. This CDR3 is CASKPEELRTEAFF. The CDR3 region has the DNA TGTGCCAGTAAACCCGAGGAGCTTAGGACTGAAGCTTTCTTT.

The chain recombines TRBV30 with TRBJ2-3; 7 bases line up with TRBD2. The CDR3 extends over 14 amino acids. The V and J ends lost 4 bases and 1 base, in that order; junction bases with no gene match: 5. From germline, CDR1 is GTSNPN and CDR2 SVGIG (reference sequence). CDR3 loop: CAWKLAGGTDTQYF. DNA of the CDR3: TGTGCCTGGAAATTGGCGGGGGGCACAGATACGCAGTATTTT.

The gene calls are TRBV7-3 and TRBJ1-2; D uncertain. The germline gives CDR1 SGHTA, CDR2 FQGTGA. V was trimmed by 2 bases and J by 8 bases, leaving 12 bases between them. This CDR3 spans 13 amino acids. In nucleotides, the CDR3 is TGTGCCAGCAGCTTATCGCCCGCGTCCGGCTACACCTTC. Protein product: CASSLSPASGYTF. The whole variable domain, filled in from reference TRBV7-3 and TRBJ1-2, reads GAGVSQTPSNKVTEKGKYVELRCDPISGHTALYWYRQSLGQGPEFLIYFQGTGAADDSGLPNDRFFAVRPEGSVSTLKIQRTERGDSAVYLCASSLSPASGYTFGSGTRLTVV.

The V gene is TRBV28, the J gene TRBJ1-2; tentative D call: TRBD1 (5 bases). From germline, CDR1 is MDHEN and CDR2 SYDVKM. With 5 bases removed from V and 6 bases from J, the gap between germline ends came to 19 bases. The CDR3 runs 15 residues. In DNA form, the CDR3 reads TGTGCCAGCAGTCCCCTCCGGGGGTATGAGGATGGCTACACCTTC. Amino acids: CASSPLRGYEDGYTF.

V is TRBV5-1 and J is TRBJ1-2, with 8 nucleotides matching TRBD1. The CDR3 totals 14 residues. V trimming: 4 bases; J trimming: 7 bases; junction bases outside the gene matches: 9. Germline V lookup: CDR1 SGHRS, CDR2 YFSETQ. This chain's CDR3 is CASSTPGQGGGYTF. CDR3 DNA: TGCGCCAGCAGCACCCCCGGACAGGGAGGTGGCTACACCTTC. Full variable domain (outside the CDR3, taken from reference TRBV5-1 and TRBJ1-2): KAGVTQTPRYLIKTRGQQVTLSCSPISGHRSVSWYQQTPGQGLQFLFEYFSETQRNKGNFPGRFSGRQFSNSRSEMNVSTLELGDSALYLCASSTPGQGGGYTFGSGTRLTVV.

The V and J genes are TRBV5-6 and TRBJ1-2; possible D gene TRBD1, 5 bases. Trimming left V 2 bases short and J 6 bases short, with 11 bases between. The CDR3 has 13 amino acids. Germline V gene lookup returns CDR1 SGHDT and CDR2 YYEEEE. The CDR3 DNA sequence: TGTGCCAGCAGCTTCGGGGGAAGCCATGGCTACACCTTC. Protein sequence: CASSFGGSHGYTF.

DNA for the CDR3: TGTGCCAGCAGTTTTAGCGGGGAGAGGGCCCAGTACTTC. Residues: CASSFSGERAQYF. The chain employs TRBV28 and TRBJ2-5; 8 bases are a match to TRBD2. The CDR3 has 13 residues. The germline CDR1 and CDR2 sequences are MDHEN and SYDVKM. V trimming: 3 bases; J trimming: 9 bases; junction bases outside the gene matches: 6. Combining the CDR3 with reference TRBV28 and TRBJ2-5 gives the whole variable domain DVKVTQSSRYLVKRTGEKVFLECVQDMDHENMFWYRQDPGLGLRLIYFSYDVKMKEKGDIPEGYSVSREKKERFSLILESASTNQTSMYLCASSFSGERAQYFGPGTRLLVL.

V is TRBV6-5 and J is TRBJ2-7; a weak D match, TRBD2 (6 bases). V lost 7 bases to trimming and J lost 6 bases, with 13 bases between them. In germline, CDR1 is MNHEY, CDR2 SVGAGI. This CDR3 region has 12 residues. CDR3 coding DNA: TGTGCCAGCACTCACACCGGGGGCGAGCAGTACTTC. Protein sequence: CASTHTGGEQYF.

This chain connects TRBV5-4 to TRBJ2-1; 12 nucleotides align to TRBD2. Germline-derived CDR1 and CDR2 are SGHNT and YYREEE (reference sequence). CDR3 length: 16 amino acids. The junction had 5 bases not matched to a gene; V was cut back by 1 base and J by 6 bases. This CDR3 reads CASSLLQTSGGNEQFF. CDR3 bases: TGTGCCAGCAGCTTGCTTCAGACTAGCGGGGGCAATGAGCAGTTCTTC.

This clone was seen more than once but under ten times. V usage is TRBV5-6 and J usage is TRBJ2-7, with a possible D match to TRBD1 (5 bases). V was cut by 3 bases and J by 6 bases, with 13 bases left in between. The CDR3 covers 13 residues. The germline V gene encodes CDR1 SGHDT and CDR2 YYEEEE. CDR3 region: CASSWGGFGEQYF. The DNA for the CDR3 is TGTGCCAGCAGCTGGGGCGGTTTCGGCGAGCAGTACTTC.

The chain is built from TRBV15 and TRBJ1-1; D ambiguous. There are 14 residues in the CDR3. V shed 1 base and J shed 10 bases, with 16 bases lying between them. Germline CDR1 is LNHNV and CDR2 is YYDKDF (reference sequence). CDR3 nucleotides: TGTGCCACCAGCAGAGGACAAACCGGGAGAGGAGCTTTCTTT. The encoded protein is CATSRGQTGRGAFF.

This clone appeared once. The CDR3 loop reads CASSHGQGSAGELFF. CDR3 sequence (DNA): TGTGCCAGCAGTCACGGACAGGGGTCGGCCGGGGAGCTGTTTTTT. The rearrangement links TRBV6-6 to TRBJ2-2, with 9 bases lining up with TRBD1. The CDR3 runs 15 residues. The V and J ends lost 5 bases and 6 bases, in that order; junction bases with no gene match: 7. The germline gives CDR1 MNHNY, CDR2 SVGAGI (reference sequence).

The rearrangement joins TRBV6-5 to TRBJ1-5; possibly TRBD1 for D (6 bases). V dropped 4 bases and J dropped 2 bases, with 9 bases sitting between them. This CDR3 is 14 amino acids long. Germline values: CDR1 MNHEY, CDR2 SVGAGI. The CDR3 coding sequence is TGTGCCAGCAGTTTGGACAGAGGCAATCAGCCCCAGCATTTT. Amino acids: CASSLDRGNQPQHF.

This chain links TRBV29-1 with TRBJ1-2; D might be TRBD1 (5 bases). The V end lost 0 bases, the J end lost 4 bases, and 18 bases lay between the germline ends. Germline CDR1 SQVTM, CDR2 ANQGSEA. The CDR3 extends over 16 amino acids. CDR3 region: CSVEDARKGIRYGYTF. CDR3 bases: TGCAGCGTTGAAGATGCGAGGAAGGGGATTCGCTATGGCTACACCTTC.

The genes are TRBV6-1 and TRBJ1-2; tentatively, D is TRBD1 (5 bases). The CDR3 runs to 14 residues. The V end was cut by 2 bases, the J end by 4 bases, with 11 bases between. CDR1 is MNHNS, CDR2 SASEGT, per germline. In DNA form, the CDR3 reads TGTGCCAGCAGTGAACCCGGAACAGGCTATGGCTACACCTTC. This translates into CASSEPGTGYGYTF.

This clone was observed once. The rearrangement joins TRBV25-1 to TRBJ1-3; possibly TRBD1 for D (5 bases). The CDR3 is 14 amino acids. Trimming stripped 6 bases from V and 1 base from J, with 10 bases between. Germline assignment: CDR1 MGHDK and CDR2 SYGVNS. CDR3 region: CASSQGLSGNTIYF. CDR3 nucleotides: TGTGCCAGCAGCCAGGGTTTGTCTGGAAACACCATATATTTT.

The chain carries TRBV6-5 and TRBJ2-3; maybe TRBD1 (5 bases). Trimming cost V 0 bases and J 6 bases, with 13 bases left between them. The germline V gene encodes CDR1 MNHEY and CDR2 SVGAGI. The CDR3 contains 15 residues. CDR3 loop: CASSYSRQGGDTQYF. Here the CDR3 DNA reads TGTGCCAGCAGTTACTCACGGCAGGGCGGTGATACGCAGTATTTT.

The chain carries TRBV11-2 and TRBJ2-7; perhaps TRBD2 as D (6 bases). Germline V gives CDR1 SGHAT, CDR2 FQNNGV. The length of the CDR3 is 14 residues. Between the trimmed V and J ends, which lost 3 bases and 2 bases, there was a span of 11 bases. The CDR3 sequence: CASSFRDFAYEQYF. The CDR3 DNA reads TGTGCCAGCAGCTTCCGGGACTTCGCCTACGAGCAGTACTTC.

V and J are TRBV19 and TRBJ1-2; maybe TRBD1 (6 bases). Germline assignment: CDR1 LNHDA and CDR2 SQIVND (reference sequence). V was shortened by 6 bases and J by 5 bases, with 13 bases between the two germline ends. CDR3 length equals 13 residues. CDR3 loop: CASSPLGAYGYTF. DNA for the CDR3: TGTGCCAGTAGCCCTTTGGGGGCGTATGGCTACACCTTC.

This clone came up once. V gene TRBV5-1 combines with J gene TRBJ2-3; 7 positions agree with TRBD2. The J segment lost 6 bases and the V segment lost 4 bases, leaving 8 bases of the junction unmatched. The CDR3 consists of 14 residues. CDR1 and CDR2 (germline): SGHRS, YFSETQ. The CDR3 DNA reads as TGCGCCAGCAGCCCGGGGGGAGATTTGGATACGCAGTATTTT. Its protein is CASSPGGDLDTQYF.

This chain uses TRBV5-4 with TRBJ2-1, with D perhaps matching TRBD2 (6 bases). The CDR3 spans 17 residues. V was cut by 3 bases and J by 4 bases, with 20 bases left in between. The germline V gene encodes CDR1 SGHNT and CDR2 YYREEE (reference sequence). CDR3 sequence: CASSSPPRAGIYNEQFF. The CDR3 nucleotides are TGTGCCAGCAGCTCACCCCCCAGGGCGGGGATATACAATGAGCAGTTCTTC.

V gene TRBV11-2 combines with J gene TRBJ1-4, with D perhaps matching TRBD1 (6 bases). Germline V gene data show CDR1 as SGHAT and CDR2 as FQNNGV. The CDR3 is 16 amino acids. V lost 1 base, J lost 0 bases, and 9 bases lay in between. In nucleotides, the CDR3 is TGTGCCAGCAGCTTAGGGCCAGGGGCAACTAATGAAAAACTGTTTTTT. This gives the protein CASSLGPGATNEKLFF.